This T cell receptor (beta chain) was captured by sequencing in a study of Ad26.COV2.S vaccination and SARS-CoV-2 variants. Study-level background: Donor joined the COV1001 Ad26.COV2.S trial arm.

Study outcomes and limitations: After vaccination, reports described spike-specific CD8+ and CD4+ T cell responses as showing substantial breadth. Vaccine and placebo recipients had similar non-spike TCR breadth.

Sequenced by immunoSEQ multiplex PCR; TCRdb stores in-frame clones only, minus some. The table lists about 400,000 clones, 70% to 90% of them singletons. Comments on this clone: Its antigen remains unidentified.

Treatment specified: 15 to 20 received Ad26.COV2.S at low or high dose, single or two shots; a few received placebo; per-sample allocation not given. After the first vaccine or placebo injection, samples were drawn on day 63. Ad26.COV2.S expressed prefusion-stabilized spike from the original Wuhan strain. Germline lookup yields CDR1 LNHDA and CDR2 SQIVND (reference sequence). CDR3 length: 16 amino acids. Trimming shortened V by 5 bases and J by 0 bases, and 16 bases separated the two germline ends. The sequence was collected from a person between 18 and 65 years old who received the Ad26.COV2.S COVID-19 vaccine or a placebo. The material was peripheral blood, obtained in a trial of Ad26.COV2.S vaccine versus placebo. The chain recombines TRBV19 with TRBJ1-1, with D possibly matching TRBD1 (5 bases). CDR3 residues: CASSPWTRALNTEAFF. The DNA for the CDR3 is TGTGCCAGTAGTCCGTGGACAAGGGCATTGAACACTGAAGCTTTCTTT. Complete variable domain (other parts from reference TRBV19 and TRBJ1-1): DGGITQSPKYLFRKEGQNVTLSCEQNLNHDAMYWYRQDPGQGLRLIYYSQIVNDFQKGDIAEGYSVSREKKESFPLTVTSAQKNPTAFYLCASSPWTRALNTEAFFGQGTRLTVV.